This TCR beta chain is from a study of blood T cell repertoires in COVID-19. Study summary: In each case, the material was cDNA or gDNA derived from T cells, B-cell-depleted T cells, or PBMCs.

Per the germline V gene, CDR1 is GTSNPN and CDR2 is SVGIG (reference sequence). The CDR3 is 15 residues long. Trimming stripped 0 bases from V and 2 bases from J, with 13 bases between. Method: immunoSEQ multiplex PCR; TCRdb's copy keeps in-frame clones and lacks some. The sample consists of about 250,000 clones, approximately 91% of them appearing once. The chain carries TRBV30 and TRBJ1-1; TRBD1 is a possible D gene (6 bases). Sequenced: peripheral blood. This receptor was taken from a man aged 25-40 years with COVID-19, enrolled during active disease. CDR3 protein: CAWSVRGSVNTEAFF. The DNA for the CDR3 is TGTGCCTGGAGTGTTAGGGGGAGTGTAAACACTGAAGCTTTCTTT.